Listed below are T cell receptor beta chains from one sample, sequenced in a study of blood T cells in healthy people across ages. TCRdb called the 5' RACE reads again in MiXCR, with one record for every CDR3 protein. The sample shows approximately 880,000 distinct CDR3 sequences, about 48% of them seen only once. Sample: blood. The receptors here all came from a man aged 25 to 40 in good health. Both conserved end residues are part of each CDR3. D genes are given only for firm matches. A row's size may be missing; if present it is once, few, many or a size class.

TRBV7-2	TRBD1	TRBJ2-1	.	CASSIAGTGADEQFF	TGTGCCAGCAGCATCGCAGGGACAGGGGCCGATGAGCAGTTCTTC
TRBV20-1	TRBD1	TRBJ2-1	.	CSARPVAGQGYNEQFF	TGCAGTGCTAGACCCGTGGCGGGACAGGGTTACAATGAGCAGTTCTTC
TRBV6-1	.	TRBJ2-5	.	CASSEEVRTVRYF	TGTGCCAGCAGTGAAGAAGTAAGGACAGTACGGTACTTC
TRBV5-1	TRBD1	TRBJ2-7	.	CASSRGFELPKKVGQGISYEQYF	TGCGCCAGCAGCAGGGGTTTTGAACTGCCAAAGAAGGTAGGACAGGGGATTTCCTACGAGCAGTACTTC
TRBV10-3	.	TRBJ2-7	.	CAISDPGVETISYEQYF	TGTGCCATCAGTGACCCGGGGGTGGAAACTATCTCCTACGAGCAGTACTTC
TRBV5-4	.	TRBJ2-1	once	CASSLAADYNEQFF	TGTGCCAGCAGCTTGGCGGCAGATTACAATGAGCAGTTCTTC
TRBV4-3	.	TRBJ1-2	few	CASSPETLVGGYTF	TGCGCCAGCAGCCCCGAAACGTTAGTCGGTGGCTACACCTTC
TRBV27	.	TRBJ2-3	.	CASSHQTGRVPDTQYF	TGTGCCAGCAGTCACCAAACAGGGAGGGTCCCAGATACGCAGTATTTT
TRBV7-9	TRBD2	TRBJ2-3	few	CASSQAGGQYTDTQYF	TGTGCCAGCAGCCAAGCGGGGGGCCAATACACAGATACGCAGTATTTT
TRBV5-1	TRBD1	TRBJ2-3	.	CASSWRQGESTDTQYF	TGCGCCAGCAGCTGGAGACAGGGCGAAAGCACAGATACGCAGTATTTT
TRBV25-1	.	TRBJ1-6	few	CASSESKTGLAGKVSPLHF	TGTGCCAGCAGTGAATCCAAAACCGGACTGGCAGGGAAAGTTTCACCCCTCCACTTT
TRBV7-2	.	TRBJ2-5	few	CASSWRRDQETQYF	TGTGCCAGCAGCTGGAGACGCGACCAAGAGACCCAGTACTTC
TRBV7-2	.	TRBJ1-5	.	CASSLEGAPQHF	TGTGCCAGCAGCTTAGAAGGCGCGCCCCAGCATTTT
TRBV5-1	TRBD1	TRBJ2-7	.	CASSPDRAISYEQYF	TGCGCCAGCAGTCCGGACAGGGCGATCTCCTACGAGCAGTACTTC